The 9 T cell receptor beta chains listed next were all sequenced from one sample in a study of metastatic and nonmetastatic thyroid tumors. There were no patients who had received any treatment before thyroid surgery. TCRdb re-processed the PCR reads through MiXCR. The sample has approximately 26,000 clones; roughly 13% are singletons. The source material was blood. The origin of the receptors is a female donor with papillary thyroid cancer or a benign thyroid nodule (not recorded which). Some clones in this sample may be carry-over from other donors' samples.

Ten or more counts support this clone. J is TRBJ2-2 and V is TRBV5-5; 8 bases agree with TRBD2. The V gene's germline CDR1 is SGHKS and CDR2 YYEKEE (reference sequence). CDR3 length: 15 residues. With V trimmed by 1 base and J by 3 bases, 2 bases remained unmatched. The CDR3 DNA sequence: TGTGCCAGCAGCTTGACTAGCGGATACACCGGGGAGCTGTTTTTT. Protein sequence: CASSLTSGYTGELFF.

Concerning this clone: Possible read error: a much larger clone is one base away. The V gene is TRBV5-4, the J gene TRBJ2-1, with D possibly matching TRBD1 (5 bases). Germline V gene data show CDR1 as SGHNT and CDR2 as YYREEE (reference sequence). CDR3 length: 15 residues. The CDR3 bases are TGTGCCAGGAGCTTGGGCCCAGGGCCCACTAATGAGCAGTTCTTC. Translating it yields CARSLGPGPTNEQFF.

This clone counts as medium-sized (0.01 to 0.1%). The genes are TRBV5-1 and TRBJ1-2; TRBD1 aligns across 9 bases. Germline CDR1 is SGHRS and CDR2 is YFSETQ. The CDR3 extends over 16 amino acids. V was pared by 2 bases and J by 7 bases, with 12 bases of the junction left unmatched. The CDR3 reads CASSLNGGTGSGGYTF. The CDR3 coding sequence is TGCGCCAGCAGCTTAAATGGTGGGACAGGGAGTGGTGGCTACACCTTC.

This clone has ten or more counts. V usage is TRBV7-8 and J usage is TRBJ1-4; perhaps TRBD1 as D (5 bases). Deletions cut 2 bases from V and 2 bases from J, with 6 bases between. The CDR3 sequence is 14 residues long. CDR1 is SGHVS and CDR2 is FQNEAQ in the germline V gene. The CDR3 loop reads CASSLPGTNEKLFF. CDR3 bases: TGTGCCAGCAGCTTACCAGGGACTAATGAAAAACTGTTTTTT.

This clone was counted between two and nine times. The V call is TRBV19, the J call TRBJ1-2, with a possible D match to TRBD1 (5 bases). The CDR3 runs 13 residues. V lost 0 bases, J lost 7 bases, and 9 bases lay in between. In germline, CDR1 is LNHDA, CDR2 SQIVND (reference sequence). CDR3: CASSIEGVSGYTF. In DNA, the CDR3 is TGTGCCAGTAGTATAGAAGGGGTCAGTGGCTACACCTTC.

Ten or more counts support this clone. CDR3 loop: CASSPYRDATDTQYF. The CDR3 DNA reads TGTGCCAGCTCACCCTACAGGGATGCGACAGATACGCAGTATTTT. The V and J genes are TRBV18 and TRBJ2-3; weak D call: TRBD1 (6 bases). This CDR3 is built from 15 residues. V dropped 3 bases and J dropped 3 bases, with 13 bases sitting between them. Germline CDR1 KGHSH, CDR2 LQKENI.

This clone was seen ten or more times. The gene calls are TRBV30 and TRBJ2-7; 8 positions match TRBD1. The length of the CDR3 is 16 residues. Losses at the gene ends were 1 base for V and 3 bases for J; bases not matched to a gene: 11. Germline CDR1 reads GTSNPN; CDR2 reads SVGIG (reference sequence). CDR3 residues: CAWSGARGRLSYEQYF. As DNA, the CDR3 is TGTGCCTGGAGTGGGGCCAGGGGGCGATTGAGCTACGAGCAGTACTTC.

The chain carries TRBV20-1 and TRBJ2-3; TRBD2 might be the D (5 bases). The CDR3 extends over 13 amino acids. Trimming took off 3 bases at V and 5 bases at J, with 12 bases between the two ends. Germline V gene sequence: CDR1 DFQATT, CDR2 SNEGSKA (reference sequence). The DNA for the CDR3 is TGCAGTGCTAGGTACCGAGGGCGAGATACGCAGTATTTT. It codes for CSARYRGRDTQYF.

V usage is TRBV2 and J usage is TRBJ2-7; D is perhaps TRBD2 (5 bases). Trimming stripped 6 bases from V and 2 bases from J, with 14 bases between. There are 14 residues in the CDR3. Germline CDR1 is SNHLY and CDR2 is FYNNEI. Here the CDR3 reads CASRHGSPAYEQYF. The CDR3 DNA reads TGTGCCAGCAGACATGGGAGTCCCGCCTACGAGCAGTACTTC.